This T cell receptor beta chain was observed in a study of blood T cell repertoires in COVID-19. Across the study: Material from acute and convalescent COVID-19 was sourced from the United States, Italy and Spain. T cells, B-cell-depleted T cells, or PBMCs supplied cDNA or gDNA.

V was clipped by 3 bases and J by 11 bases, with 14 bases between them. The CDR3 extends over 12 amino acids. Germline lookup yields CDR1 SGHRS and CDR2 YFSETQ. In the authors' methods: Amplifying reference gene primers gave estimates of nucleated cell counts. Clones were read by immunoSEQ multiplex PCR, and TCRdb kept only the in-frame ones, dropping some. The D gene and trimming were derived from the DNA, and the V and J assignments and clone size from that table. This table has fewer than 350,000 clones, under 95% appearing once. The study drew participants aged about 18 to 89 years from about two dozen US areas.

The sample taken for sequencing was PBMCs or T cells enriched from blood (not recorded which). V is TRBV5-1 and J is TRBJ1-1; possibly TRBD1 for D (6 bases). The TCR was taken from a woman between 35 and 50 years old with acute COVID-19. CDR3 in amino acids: CASSSETGWAFF. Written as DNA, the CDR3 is TGCGCCAGCAGCTCGGAAACAGGGTGGGCTTTCTTT. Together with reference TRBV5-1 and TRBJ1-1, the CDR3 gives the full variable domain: KAGVTQTPRYLIKTRGQQVTLSCSPISGHRSVSWYQQTPGQGLQFLFEYFSETQRNKGNFPGRFSGRQFSNSRSEMNVSTLELGDSALYLCASSSETGWAFFGQGTRLTVV.